The following is a TCR beta chain sequence with its context. Authors' analysis steps: Estimation of nucleated cell counts was performed using reference gene primer amplification. Clones were sequenced by immunoSEQ multiplex PCR, and TCRdb holds only the in-frame ones, with some missing. The DNA gave D and trimming, while V, J and clone size come from that table. The table includes just over 650,000 clones, 90% detected once. The data belong to a study of blood T cell repertoires in COVID-19. About the study: PBMCs, B-cell-depleted T cells, or T cells provided the cDNA or gDNA that made up the material.

Trimming shortened V by 0 bases and J by 5 bases, and 11 bases separated the two germline ends. Germline V lookup: CDR1 MNHEY, CDR2 SVGEGT. This CDR3 region has 15 residues. This chain connects TRBV6-2 or TRBV6-3 to TRBJ1-5; a weak D match, TRBD1 (5 bases). The receptor comes from a woman aged 18-29 years with acute or convalescent COVID-19. Sequencing was carried out using peripheral blood. CDR3 DNA: TGTGCCAGCAGTTACTCGGGGGAGGGCCATCAGCCCCAGCATTTT. Its translation is CASSYSGEGHQPQHF.